This T cell receptor beta chain was sequenced for a study of cytomegalovirus exposure and HLA in healthy donors. A multiplex PCR was run with 60 Vbeta primers and 13 Jbeta primers. TCRdb's table, derived via immunoSEQ multiplex PCR, lists solely in-frame clones and lacks some. The sample totals some 130,000 clones; its top ten clones hold about 1.5%. Details on this clone: No antigen is known for it.

The germline V gene has CDR1 SQVTM and CDR2 ANQGSEA. This CDR3 is 13 amino acids long. With 8 bases clipped from V and 5 bases from J, the junction kept 5 bases outside the gene matches. Broader study findings: Common viral pathogens (according to a later analysis) appeared linked to several of the most significant clusters. Presence/absence analysis assumed near-uniform sequencing depth across donors. In terms of immune exposure information, only CMV serostatus was available.

This receptor was obtained from a woman in her forties in good health and CMV-seropositive. J is TRBJ2-2 and V is TRBV29-1; 10 nucleotides agree with TRBD1. Sequenced input: PBMCs. The CDR3 spells CSSRTGGTGELFF. The CDR3, as DNA: TGCAGCTCCCGGACAGGGGGGACCGGGGAGCTGTTTTTT.